This T cell receptor (beta chain) was recovered during a study of cytomegalovirus exposure and HLA in healthy donors. The CDR3 length is 16 residues. CDR1 and CDR2 (germline): SGHVS, FNYEAQ. V lost 5 bases to trimming and J lost 4 bases; unmatched junction nucleotides: 11. This clone came up once. The donors were in the approximately 120-subject validation cohort; that cohort was separate from the roughly 620-subject first cohort. Here immunoSEQ multiplex PCR was the method, and the copy in TCRdb shows in-frame clones only, minus some. The sample includes 350,000 or so clones, roughly 90% of them seen just once.

The chain links TRBV7-6 to TRBJ2-7; 10 bases are a match to TRBD2. The sequence derives from a woman aged 18-29 years in good health and CMV-seronegative. Sequencing was done on a sample of PBMCs. CDR3 sequence reads: CASSPTGTSDSYEQYF. The CDR3 nucleotides read TGTGCCAGCAGCCCGACCGGGACTAGCGATAGTTACGAGCAGTACTTC.